In this sample, the clone carrying this TCR beta chain turned up a few times. What it recognizes is unknown. A much larger clonotype is one base distant, so this may be a read error. The second PCR ran roughly 7 to 11 cycles with a sample-barcoded 5' primer and J-beta primers. Unique molecular identifiers of 12 random nucleotides labeled each cDNA. From the 5' RACE reads, TCRdb called clonotypes with MiXCR, one entry per CDR3 protein. The profile shows 650,000 to 800,000 distinct CDR3 sequences, under 65% of them singletons. The data stem from a study of blood T cells in healthy people across ages. General observations from the study: Per-million-T-cell TCR beta diversity fell roughly linearly with age. Without sorted subsets, naive and antigen-experienced compartments could not be conclusively compared.

The authors extracted at least 6 micrograms of total RNA per sample. V was pared by 5 bases and J by 11 bases, with 14 bases of the junction left unmatched. Germline V gene data show CDR1 as DFQATT and CDR2 as SNEGSKA (reference sequence). The CDR3 extends over 14 amino acids. This clonotype was sampled from a woman older than 75 in good health. Sequencing was carried out using blood. The V gene is TRBV20-1, the J gene TRBJ2-5, with 10 bases that match TRBD2. DNA for the CDR3: TGCAGTGCTCAGACTAGCGGGTATTACAATGAGCAGTACTTC. It encodes CSAQTSGYYNEQYF.